Listed below are T cell receptor beta chains from one sample, sequenced in a study of blood T cell repertoires in COVID-19. Assay: immunoSEQ multiplex PCR; the TCRdb copy retains only in-frame clones and omits some. The table lists around 140,000 clones, 80% to 90% of them singletons. Sequenced material: peripheral blood. The receptor set was obtained from a woman aged 45 to 65 with acute or convalescent COVID-19. CDR3s include the opening cysteine and the closing phenylalanine or tryptophan. D genes are given only for firm matches. Clone size is not always given. Where it is, it says once, few, many or a class for expanded clones.

D | J | V | size | CDR3 | DNA
TRBD2 | TRBJ2-5 | TRBV9 | . | CASSVSQGLAGGIGETQYF | TGTGCCAGCAGCGTATCCCAGGGACTAGCGGGAGGGATAGGGGAGACCCAGTACTTC
. | TRBJ1-5 | TRBV11-2 | once | CASSLVPDQPQHF | TGTGCCAGCAGCTTAGTACCGGATCAGCCCCAGCATTTT
. | TRBJ1-5 | TRBV19 | . | CASSLARGFSNQPQHF | TGTGCCAGTAGTCTCGCTAGGGGTTTTAGCAATCAGCCCCAGCATTTT
TRBD2 | TRBJ2-1 | TRBV5-1 | . | CASSFNGGSYNEQFF | TGCGCCAGCAGTTTCAACGGGGGGTCCTACAATGAGCAGTTCTTC
. | TRBJ1-1 | TRBV6-5 | . | CASRRGVAEAFF | TGTGCCAGCAGGCGCGGGGTAGCTGAAGCTTTCTTT
. | TRBJ1-1 | TRBV6-5 | once | CASSSRTMNTEAFF | TGTGCCAGCAGTTCCAGGACAATGAACACTGAAGCTTTCTTT
TRBD1 | TRBJ1-5 | TRBV7-9 | . | CASSPDRVVQPQHF | TGTGCCAGCAGCCCCGACAGGGTAGTTCAGCCCCAGCATTTT
TRBD1 | TRBJ2-2 | TRBV9 | . | CASSVVGQGGTGELFF | TGTGCCAGCAGCGTAGTGGGACAGGGAGGCACCGGGGAGCTGTTTTTT
. | TRBJ2-1 | TRBV21-1 | . | CASWDNRDRASNEQFF | TGTGCCAGCTGGGATAATAGGGACAGGGCCTCCAATGAGCAGTTCTTC
. | TRBJ1-1 | TRBV6-5 | . | CASSSGTEAFF | TGTGCCAGCAGTTCAGGGACTGAAGCTTTCTTT
TRBD2 | TRBJ2-5 | TRBV4-1 | once | CASSPRVSSGGAQETQYF | TGCGCCAGCAGTCCTAGAGTCTCTAGCGGGGGGGCCCAAGAGACCCAGTACTTC
TRBD2 | TRBJ2-2 | TRBV5-1 | . | CASRIAGGDTGELFF | TGCGCCAGCAGGATAGCGGGAGGGGACACCGGGGAGCTGTTTTTT
. | TRBJ1-2 | TRBV3-1/TRBV3-2 | once | CASSSDSRYGYTF | TGTGCCAGCAGCTCTGATAGCAGATATGGCTACACCTTC
. | TRBJ1-2 | TRBV5-4 | . | CASSLEGGRGYGYTF | TGTGCCAGCAGCTTGGAAGGCGGGAGAGGTTATGGCTACACCTTC
TRBD1 | TRBJ1-6 | TRBV7-8 | . | CASSSVTGAANSPLHF | TGTGCCAGCAGCTCTGTAACAGGGGCCGCAAATTCACCCCTCCACTTT
. | TRBJ2-5 | TRBV7-6 | . | CASSLVEETQYF | TGTGCCAGCAGCTTAGTAGAAGAGACCCAGTACTTC
. | TRBJ2-1 | TRBV13 | few | CASSPRPTSYNEQFF | TGTGCCAGCAGCCCGCGACCGACTAGTTACAATGAGCAGTTCTTC
TRBD2 | TRBJ2-7 | TRBV7-2 | . | CASSLNGRDQQYF | TGTGCCAGCAGCTTAAACGGGAGGGACCAGCAGTACTTC
. | TRBJ1-2 | TRBV19 | . | CASYFDWGRQVDYGYTF | TGTGCCAGTTACTTCGATTGGGGGCGACAGGTGGACTATGGCTACACCTTC
. | TRBJ2-2 | TRBV9 | . | CASSVGLGVAGELFF | TGTGCCAGCAGCGTAGGACTCGGGGTGGCCGGGGAGCTGTTTTTT
. | TRBJ1-4 | TRBV28 | . | CASSPRGSGGKLFF | TGTGCCAGCAGCCCAAGGGGGTCTGGAGGAAAACTGTTTTTT
TRBD2 | TRBJ2-4 | TRBV6-5 | . | CASSPSLGTINIQYF | TGTGCCAGCAGCCCCTCTCTCGGGACTATAAACATTCAGTACTTC
. | TRBJ2-1 | TRBV5-1 | . | CASSLDSNEQFF | TGCGCCAGCAGCTTGGACTCCAATGAGCAGTTCTTC
TRBD1 | TRBJ2-1 | TRBV18 | . | CASSPPVQGDEQFF | TGTGCCAGCTCACCGCCGGTTCAGGGGGATGAGCAGTTCTTC
. | TRBJ1-2 | TRBV18 | . | CASSPPGADGYTF | TGTGCCAGCTCACCACCGGGCGCCGATGGCTACACCTTC
. | TRBJ1-3 | TRBV10-3 | once | CAIDQGNTIYF | TGTGCCATCGATCAGGGAAACACCATATATTTT
. | TRBJ2-3 | TRBV29-1 | . | CSVGLRPWAPDTQYF | TGCAGCGTTGGTCTAAGGCCCTGGGCCCCAGATACGCAGTATTTT
. | TRBJ2-7 | TRBV4-1 | once | CASSQGPRGAGARLEQYF | TGCGCCAGCAGCCAAGGCCCCCGGGGGGCGGGGGCTCGGCTGGAGCAGTACTTC
. | TRBJ1-1 | TRBV5-1 | . | CASSWEGTEAFF | TGCGCCAGCAGCTGGGAGGGCACTGAAGCTTTCTTT
. | TRBJ2-3 | TRBV6-4 | . | CASSDSEEDTQYF | TGTGCCAGCAGTGACTCTGAGGAGGATACACAGTATTTT
. | TRBJ2-3 | TRBV11-2 | once | CASSSGYSIDTQYF | TGTGCCAGCAGCTCCGGTTATTCGATCGATACGCAGTATTTT
. | TRBJ2-7 | TRBV6-2/TRBV6-3 | . | CASSYSSRGVSNSYEQYF | TGTGCCAGCAGTTACTCGAGTCGCGGGGTGAGTAACTCCTACGAGCAGTACTTC
. | TRBJ2-4 | TRBV18 | . | CASSQDTAGAKNIQYF | TGTGCCAGCTCGCAGGATACCGCGGGGGCCAAAAACATTCAGTACTTC
. | TRBJ1-5 | TRBV27 | . | CASRRRPGGSNQPQHF | TGTGCCAGCAGGCGCCGCCCCGGGGGGAGCAATCAGCCCCAGCATTTT
TRBD1 | TRBJ1-4 | TRBV4-2 | . | CASSQALYEGASGKLFF | TGTGCCAGCAGCCAAGCCCTTTATGAGGGGGCATCGGGAAAACTGTTTTTT
. | TRBJ1-1 | TRBV2 | . | CASSETESLVEAFF | TGTGCCAGCAGTGAGACTGAGTCGCTTGTGGAAGCTTTCTTT
. | TRBJ1-5 | TRBV6-5 | . | CASRLDGSRPQHF | TGTGCCAGCAGACTGGACGGGAGTAGGCCCCAGCATTTT
. | TRBJ1-5 | TRBV5-1 | . | CASSATTGHQPQHF | TGCGCCAGCAGCGCAACGACAGGTCATCAGCCCCAGCATTTT
. | TRBJ1-3 | TRBV28 | . | CASSLSYAIAGNTIYF | TGTGCCAGCAGTTTAAGTTACGCTATCGCTGGAAACACCATATATTTT
. | TRBJ1-2 | TRBV13 | . | CASSKRGRDIGGYTF | TGTGCCAGCAGCAAACGGGGTCGGGACATAGGGGGCTACACCTTC
TRBD1 | TRBJ2-1 | TRBV19 | . | CASSDDRGKKQFF | TGTGCCAGTAGTGACGACAGGGGGAAAAAGCAGTTCTTC
. | TRBJ2-7 | TRBV18 | once | CASSPREDVEQYF | TGTGCCAGCTCACCACGGGAGGACGTCGAGCAGTACTTC
TRBD1 | TRBJ1-3 | TRBV2 | . | CASRLTGYAGNTIYF | TGTGCCAGCAGACTGACAGGGTACGCTGGAAACACCATATATTTT
TRBD2 | TRBJ2-2 | TRBV6-1 | . | CASIPGRGGTGELFF | TGTGCCAGCATCCCAGGTCGGGGGGGCACCGGGGAGCTGTTTTTT
. | TRBJ1-3 | TRBV18 | few | CASSPPGRVSGNTIYF | TGTGCCAGCTCACCACCTGGCAGGGTTTCAGGAAACACCATATATTTT
. | TRBJ1-5 | TRBV27 | . | CASSGGGMRPQHF | TGTGCCAGCAGCGGGGGGGGGATGAGGCCCCAGCATTTT
TRBD2 | TRBJ2-1 | TRBV19 | . | CASRGAGAPYNEQFF | TGTGCCAGTAGAGGAGCGGGAGCCCCCTACAATGAGCAGTTCTTC
. | TRBJ2-2 | TRBV14 | . | CASSPSRGIGELFF | TGTGCCAGCAGCCCTTCCCGGGGGATCGGGGAGCTGTTTTTT
TRBD2 | TRBJ2-7 | TRBV6-5 | . | CASKLAGYYEQYF | TGTGCCAGCAAACTAGCGGGTTACTACGAGCAGTACTTC
TRBD2 | TRBJ2-3 | TRBV7-3 | . | CASTSGLLTDTQYF | TGTGCCAGTACTAGCGGACTTCTTACAGATACGCAGTATTTT
TRBD1 | TRBJ1-2 | TRBV19 | . | CATLIQGSGGYTF | TGTGCCACTTTGATACAGGGGTCAGGCGGCTACACCTTC
. | TRBJ2-7 | TRBV6-1 | . | CASSEQSYEQYF | TGTGCCAGCAGTGAACAGTCCTACGAGCAGTACTTC
. | TRBJ2-2 | TRBV21-1 | . | CAVRGQEKTGELFF | TGTGCCGTAAGGGGGCAGGAGAAGACCGGGGAGCTGTTTTTT
. | TRBJ1-1 | TRBV7-3 | . | CASSLFQGEFTEAFF | TGTGCCAGCAGCTTATTCCAGGGTGAGTTCACTGAAGCTTTCTTT
. | TRBJ1-1 | TRBV27 | . | CASSLGEYTEAFF | TGTGCCAGCAGTTTAGGGGAGTACACTGAAGCTTTCTTT
. | TRBJ1-6 | TRBV20-1 | . | CSARDHGPLHF | TGCAGTGCTAGAGACCACGGGCCCCTCCACTTT
. | TRBJ1-2 | TRBV5-5 | . | CASSERGQPYGYTF | TGTGCCAGCAGCGAGAGAGGACAGCCCTATGGCTACACCTTC
TRBD1 | TRBJ2-7 | TRBV27 | once | CASRSGQGATKQYF | TGTGCCAGCAGGTCGGGACAGGGGGCGACGAAGCAGTACTTC
TRBD1 | TRBJ1-1 | TRBV6-4 | . | CASSAQGESEAFF | TGTGCCAGCAGTGCGCAGGGGGAAAGTGAAGCTTTCTTT